Listed below are T cell receptor beta chains from one sample, sequenced in a study of blood T cells in healthy people across ages. TCRdb called the 5' RACE reads again in MiXCR, with one record for every CDR3 protein. The table lists some 1.5 million distinct CDR3 sequences, 28% of them singletons, with 7.7% in the top ten. The sequencing sample was made of blood. These receptor sequences come from a young woman in good health. Both conserved end residues are part of each CDR3. The order of the fields is D gene, V gene, J gene, clone size, CDR3 DNA, CDR3 protein. The D gene is left open where the match is weak. Expanded clones are given a class, and other clones once, few, many or no size at all.

D: .; V: TRBV27; J: TRBJ2-1; size: few; DNA: TGTGCCAGCAGCGGGGGCGGGGCTTATAGCTCCTACAATGAGCAGTTCTTC; CDR3: CASSGGGAYSSYNEQFF
D: TRBD1; V: TRBV7-2; J: TRBJ1-2; size: many; DNA: TGTGCCATCCGGAGAAACAGGGGTGGCTATGGCTACACCTTC; CDR3: CAIRRNRGGYGYTF
D: TRBD1; V: TRBV20-1; J: TRBJ2-4; size: few; DNA: TGCAGTGCTTTCCGGGACAGGGGGCGCGGAGCGGCCAAAAACATTCAGTACTTC; CDR3: CSAFRDRGRGAAKNIQYF
D: TRBD2; V: TRBV9; J: TRBJ2-1; size: .; DNA: TGTGCCAGCAGCGTAGGGACTAGCGGGGGATCCAATGAGCAGTTCTTC; CDR3: CASSVGTSGGSNEQFF
D: .; V: TRBV7-9; J: TRBJ2-5; size: .; DNA: TGTGCCAGCAGCTTAGCGTATACCGGGAAGGAGTACTTC; CDR3: CASSLAYTGKEYF
D: .; V: TRBV12-3/TRBV12-4; J: TRBJ2-6; size: many; DNA: TGTGCCAGCAGCCTGACAGGCGGGACTGGGGCCAACGTCCTGACTTTC; CDR3: CASSLTGGTGANVLTF
D: .; V: TRBV25-1; J: TRBJ1-2; size: few; DNA: TGTGCCAGCAGTGCCGGGACGGACATTAACTATGGCTACACCTTC; CDR3: CASSAGTDINYGYTF
D: TRBD1; V: TRBV4-1; J: TRBJ2-1; size: few; DNA: TGCGCCAGCAGCACCCTCGGACAGGGCTCAAATGAGCAGTTCTTC; CDR3: CASSTLGQGSNEQFF
D: .; V: TRBV12-3/TRBV12-4; J: TRBJ2-5; size: few; DNA: TGTGCCAGCAGTTTAGAACTATCTCAAGAGACCCAGTACTTC; CDR3: CASSLELSQETQYF
D: TRBD1; V: TRBV12-3/TRBV12-4; J: TRBJ1-2; size: few; DNA: TGTGCCAGCACTTCCGGCGGGACAGGGGTGAACTATGGCTACACCTTC; CDR3: CASTSGGTGVNYGYTF
D: .; V: TRBV7-2; J: TRBJ2-7; size: many; DNA: TGTGCCAGCACCCCCCACTCGGCCACCTACGAGCAGTACTTC; CDR3: CASTPHSATYEQYF
D: TRBD1; V: TRBV5-1; J: TRBJ2-7; size: .; DNA: TGCGCCAGCAGCTTAACCGGGACAGGGGGAAGGGAGCAGTACTTC; CDR3: CASSLTGTGGREQYF
D: .; V: TRBV5-1; J: TRBJ2-4; size: .; DNA: TGCGCCAGCAGAGGCGGGTACGGGGGCTTAGAAGCCAAAAACATTCAGTACTTC; CDR3: CASRGGYGGLEAKNIQYF
D: TRBD2; V: TRBV7-6; J: TRBJ2-1; size: many; DNA: TGTGCCAGCACAACCAGCCAGCGGGGATACAATGAGCAGTTCTTC; CDR3: CASTTSQRGYNEQFF
D: TRBD2; V: TRBV5-5; J: TRBJ2-3; size: .; DNA: TGTGCCAGCAGCTTTTTGCCTAGCGGGAGGGAAGTCCGCACAGATACGCAGTATTTT; CDR3: CASSFLPSGREVRTDTQYF
D: .; V: TRBV7-9; J: TRBJ1-1; size: once; DNA: TGTGCCAGCAGCCTAGTTTTTGCAGGGGCCGCCCATGAAGCTTTCTTT; CDR3: CASSLVFAGAAHEAFF
D: TRBD2; V: TRBV7-9; J: TRBJ2-5; size: .; DNA: TGTGCCACCACGACTAGCGCAAAAGAGACCCAGTACTTC; CDR3: CATTTSAKETQYF
D: .; V: TRBV2; J: TRBJ2-7; size: .; DNA: TGTGCCAGCAGTGAAGCCCCCTTTGTTTCTCAGTACTTC; CDR3: CASSEAPFVSQYF
D: .; V: TRBV21-1; J: TRBJ2-3; size: once; DNA: TGTGCCAGCAGCCACCCAAGGGGAGTCGACTGCCCGGATACGCAGTATTTT; CDR3: CASSHPRGVDCPDTQYF
D: .; V: TRBV7-9; J: TRBJ2-6; size: many; DNA: TGTGCCAGCAGCTCTAGGCAGACTGGGGCCAACGTCCTGACTTTC; CDR3: CASSSRQTGANVLTF
D: .; V: TRBV5-1; J: TRBJ2-7; size: .; DNA: TGCGCCGGCACCCCCGTCGGTCAAAGCTCCTACGAGCAGTACTTC; CDR3: CAGTPVGQSSYEQYF
D: .; V: TRBV12-5; J: TRBJ2-7; size: .; DNA: TGTGCTAGTGGTTTGTCCTGGGTATTCCTTATCCGCTACGAGCAGTACTTC; CDR3: CASGLSWVFLIRYEQYF
D: TRBD1; V: TRBV20-1; J: TRBJ2-7; size: .; DNA: TGCAGTGCTAGAGATGCGACAGGGCTAGCCTCCTACAATGAGCAGTACTTC; CDR3: CSARDATGLASYNEQYF
D: .; V: TRBV18; J: TRBJ2-3; size: few; DNA: TGTGCCAGCTCACCGAACAAGGGCGCAGATACGCAGTATTTT; CDR3: CASSPNKGADTQYF
D: TRBD2; V: TRBV27; J: TRBJ2-5; size: .; DNA: TGTGCCAGCAGTTCCGGGACTAGCGGGAGAAGGGAGACCCAGTACTTC; CDR3: CASSSGTSGRRETQYF
D: TRBD2; V: TRBV2; J: TRBJ2-3; size: .; DNA: TGTGCCAGCACCCCGGCGGGGGGAACCACAGATACGCAGTATTTT; CDR3: CASTPAGGTTDTQYF
D: .; V: TRBV18; J: TRBJ2-6; size: many; DNA: TGTGCCAGCTCACCACCGGTCTCTGGGGCCAACGTCCTGACTTTC; CDR3: CASSPPVSGANVLTF
D: .; V: TRBV12-3/TRBV12-4; J: TRBJ1-6; size: .; DNA: TGTGCCAGCACCTCGTGGGGGTCACCCCTCCACTTT; CDR3: CASTSWGSPLHF